The 13 T cell receptor beta chains presented below share a single source sample, sequenced in a study of blood T cell repertoires in COVID-19. Assay used: immunoSEQ multiplex PCR; TCRdb lists only in-frame clones, some missing. The profile shows under 300,000 clones, approximately 88% of them singletons. Sequenced input: PBMCs or T cells enriched from blood (not recorded which). All receptors come from a woman between 40 and 50 years old who had been exposed to COVID-19.

The CDR3 loop reads CASSQGTGGVETQYF. The DNA for the CDR3 is TGTGCCAGCAGCCAAGGGACAGGGGGCGTAGAGACCCAGTACTTC. V is TRBV3-1 (or the pseudogene TRBV3-2) and J is TRBJ2-5; 11 nucleotides match TRBD1. Germline CDR1 and CDR2: LGHDT and YNNKEL (reference sequence). Germline trimming cut 1 base from V and 4 bases from J; bases unmatched to any gene: 2. This CDR3 contains 15 residues.

CDR3 protein: CASSQNSGGTGELFF. CDR3 sequence (DNA): TGTGCCAGCAGCCAGAATTCCGGGGGGACCGGGGAGCTGTTTTTT. This sequence joins TRBV3-1 (or the pseudogene TRBV3-2) and TRBJ2-2; 7 bases map to TRBD2. The junction had 6 bases not matched to a gene; V was cut back by 3 bases and J by 5 bases. Per the germline V gene, CDR1 is LGHDT and CDR2 is YNNKEL (reference sequence). This CDR3 region has 15 residues.

The CDR3 here is CASSLGTGFYEQYF. CDR3 nucleotide sequence: TGTGCCAGCAGCTTAGGGACAGGCTTCTACGAGCAGTACTTC. The V call is TRBV11-3, the J call TRBJ2-7; TRBD1 matches at 7 bases. The CDR3 is 14 residues long. Trimming at V came to 1 base and at J to 3 bases, leaving 3 bases not matched to a gene. The germline V gene encodes CDR1 SGHNT and CDR2 YENEEA.

V gene TRBV19 combines with J gene TRBJ1-5; 11 bases align to TRBD1. V shed 1 base, J shed 1 base, and the junction held 9 bases outside the gene matches. The CDR3 is made up of 19 amino acids. Germline CDR1 reads LNHDA; CDR2 reads SQIVND (reference sequence). CDR3 sequence reads: CASSIGPGQGGGSNQPQHF. The CDR3 DNA follows: TGTGCCAGTAGTATAGGACCGGGACAGGGGGGTGGAAGCAATCAGCCCCAGCATTTT.

The chain joins TRBV11-1 to TRBJ1-2; TRBD1 agrees at 7 bases. J lost 5 bases, V lost 5 bases, and 8 bases had no gene match. This CDR3 has 14 residues. Germline V gene sequence: CDR1 SGHAT, CDR2 FQDESV (reference sequence). The CDR3 coding sequence is TGTGCCAGCAGCCGCCTCACAGGGGAATATGGCTACACCTTC. Its translation: CASSRLTGEYGYTF.

The chain recombines TRBV7-2 with TRBJ2-2; TRBD2 might be the D (6 bases). The CDR3 covers 16 residues. With 1 base removed from V and 4 bases from J, the gap between germline ends came to 13 bases. Per the germline V gene, CDR1 is SGHTA and CDR2 is FQGNSA. CDR3 bases: TGTGCCAGCAGCTTAGTCGGGACTTCGGTCACCGGGGAGCTGTTTTTT. It yields the protein CASSLVGTSVTGELFF.

Here the CDR3 reads CASSSTTGGKDTIYF. Here the CDR3 DNA reads TGCGCCAGCAGCTCTACTACAGGGGGAAAGGACACCATATATTTT. This chain joins TRBV5-1 and TRBJ1-3; 8 bases agree with TRBD1. The CDR3 runs to 15 residues. Germline CDR1 is SGHRS and CDR2 is YFSETQ. V shed 3 bases and J 8 bases; nucleotides not matched to a gene: 10.

The chain joins TRBV30 to TRBJ1-6; 9 nucleotides agree with TRBD1. CDR1 GTSNPN and CDR2 SVGIG come from the germline V gene (reference sequence). J lost 8 bases, V lost 4 bases, and 3 bases had no gene match. CDR3 length: 13 amino acids. CDR3 loop: CAWNRGLDSPLHF. The CDR3 DNA sequence: TGTGCCTGGAACAGGGGGCTCGATTCACCCCTCCACTTT.

The chain links TRBV6-1 to TRBJ1-2, with 7 bases aligning to TRBD1. Germline V gene data show CDR1 as MNHNS and CDR2 as SASEGT. The V gene end was trimmed by 0 bases and the J gene end by 2 bases; junction bases not matched to a gene: 0. The CDR3 sequence is 14 residues long. CDR3 bases: TGTGCCAGCAGTGAAGCGGGACAGAACTATGGCTACACCTTC. Protein product: CASSEAGQNYGYTF.

The CDR3 bases are TGTGCCAGCAGCCTGGGCCCAGTGAGGAGGTGGAACTATGGCTACACCTTC. The encoded protein is CASSLGPVRRWNYGYTF. J is TRBJ1-2 and V is TRBV5-6; the D is unclear. CDR1 is SGHDT and CDR2 is YYEEEE in the germline V gene. The CDR3 is made up of 17 amino acids. Trimming pared 4 bases from V and 2 bases from J, leaving 21 bases between.

The rearrangement joins TRBV7-9 to TRBJ2-1, with TRBD2 identical over 9 bases. V lost 5 bases and J lost 4; bases outside the gene matches: 6. CDR3 length: 15 amino acids. Germline-derived CDR1 and CDR2 are SEHNR and FQNEAQ (reference sequence). CDR3 sequence (DNA): TGTGCCAGCAGCCCCCCGACTAGCGGTTACAATGAGCAGTTCTTC. This gives the protein CASSPPTSGYNEQFF.

The chain is built from TRBV7-2 and TRBJ1-2, with D maybe TRBD1 (5 bases). Trimming stripped 0 bases from V and 4 bases from J, with 18 bases between. The CDR3 totals 17 residues. Germline V gives CDR1 SGHTA, CDR2 FQGNSA. The CDR3 here is CASSLAGYMGGSYGYTF. The CDR3 nucleotides read TGTGCCAGCAGCTTAGCGGGATATATGGGGGGTTCCTATGGCTACACCTTC.

The J gene is TRBJ1-1, the V gene TRBV28; possible D gene TRBD1, 6 bases. The length of the CDR3 is 15 residues. Trimming removed 2 bases from V and 2 bases from J, with 12 bases in between. Germline V lookup: CDR1 MDHEN, CDR2 SYDVKM. The CDR3 loop reads CASSLAGDPNTEAFF. The CDR3 coding sequence is TGTGCCAGCAGTTTAGCAGGGGACCCCAACACTGAAGCTTTCTTT.